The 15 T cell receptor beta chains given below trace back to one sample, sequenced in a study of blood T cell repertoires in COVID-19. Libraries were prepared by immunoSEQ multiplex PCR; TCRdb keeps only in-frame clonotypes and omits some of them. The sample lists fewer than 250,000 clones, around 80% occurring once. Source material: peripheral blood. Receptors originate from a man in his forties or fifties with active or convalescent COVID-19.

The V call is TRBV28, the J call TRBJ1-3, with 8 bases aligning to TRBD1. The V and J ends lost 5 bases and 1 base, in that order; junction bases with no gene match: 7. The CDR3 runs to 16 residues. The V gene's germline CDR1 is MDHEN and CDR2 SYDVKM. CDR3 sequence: CASSQGARGSGNTIYF. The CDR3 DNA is TGTGCCAGCAGTCAGGGGGCTAGGGGGTCTGGAAACACCATATATTTT.

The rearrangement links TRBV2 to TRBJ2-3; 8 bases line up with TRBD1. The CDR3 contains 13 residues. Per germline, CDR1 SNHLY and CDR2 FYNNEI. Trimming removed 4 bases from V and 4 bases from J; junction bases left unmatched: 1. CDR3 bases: TGTGCCAGCAGTGGGGACAGGTCAGATACGCAGTATTTT. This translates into CASSGDRSDTQYF.

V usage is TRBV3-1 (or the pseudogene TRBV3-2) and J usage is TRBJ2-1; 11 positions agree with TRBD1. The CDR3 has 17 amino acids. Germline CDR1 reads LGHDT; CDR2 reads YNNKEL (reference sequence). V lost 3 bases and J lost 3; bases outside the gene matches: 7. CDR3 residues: CASSQRSGTGGYNEQFF. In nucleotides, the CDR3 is TGTGCCAGCAGCCAGCGATCCGGGACAGGGGGCTACAATGAGCAGTTCTTC.

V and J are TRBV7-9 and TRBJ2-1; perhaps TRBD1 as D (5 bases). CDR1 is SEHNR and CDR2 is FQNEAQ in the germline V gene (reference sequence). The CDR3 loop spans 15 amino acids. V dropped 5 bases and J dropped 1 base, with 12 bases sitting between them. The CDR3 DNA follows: TGTGCCAGCAGCCCAGGGCCGATATCCTACAATGAGCAGTTCTTC. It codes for CASSPGPISYNEQFF.

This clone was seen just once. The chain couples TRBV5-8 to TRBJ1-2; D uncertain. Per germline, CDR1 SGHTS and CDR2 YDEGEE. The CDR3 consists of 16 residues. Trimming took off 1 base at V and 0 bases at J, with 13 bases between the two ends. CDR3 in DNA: TGTGCCAGCAGCTTGTATAGGGAGGAGTCTAACTATGGCTACACCTTC. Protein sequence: CASSLYREESNYGYTF.

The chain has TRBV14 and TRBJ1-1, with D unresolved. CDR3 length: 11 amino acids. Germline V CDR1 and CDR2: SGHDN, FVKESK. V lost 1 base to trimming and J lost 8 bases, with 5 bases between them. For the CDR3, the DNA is TGTGCCAGCAGCCAAGGAGTCGAAGCTTTCTTT. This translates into CASSQGVEAFF.

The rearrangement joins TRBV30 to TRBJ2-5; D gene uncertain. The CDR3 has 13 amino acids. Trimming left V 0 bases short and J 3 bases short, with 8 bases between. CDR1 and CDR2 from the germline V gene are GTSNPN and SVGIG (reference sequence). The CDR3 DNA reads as TGTGCCTGGAGTGTACCGGTGGAAGAGACCCAGTACTTC. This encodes CAWSVPVEETQYF.

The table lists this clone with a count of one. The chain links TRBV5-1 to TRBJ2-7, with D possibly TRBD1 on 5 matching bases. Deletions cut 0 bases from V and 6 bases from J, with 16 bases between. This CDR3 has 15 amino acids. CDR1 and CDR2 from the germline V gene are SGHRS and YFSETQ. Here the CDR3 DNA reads TGCGCCAGCAGCTTGGAGGGCAGGGAACCAGCCGAGCAGTACTTC. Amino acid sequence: CASSLEGREPAEQYF.

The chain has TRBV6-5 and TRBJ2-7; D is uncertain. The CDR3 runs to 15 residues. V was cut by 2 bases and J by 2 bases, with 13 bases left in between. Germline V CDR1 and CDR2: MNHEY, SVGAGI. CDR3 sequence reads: CASSYVPGPTYEQYF. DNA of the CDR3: TGTGCCAGCAGTTACGTTCCAGGTCCTACCTACGAGCAGTACTTC.

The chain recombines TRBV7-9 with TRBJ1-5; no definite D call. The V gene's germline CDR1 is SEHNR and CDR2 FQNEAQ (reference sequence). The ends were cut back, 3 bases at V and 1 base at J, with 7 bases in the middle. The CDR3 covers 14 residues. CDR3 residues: CASSFRGSNQPQHF. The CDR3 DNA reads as TGTGCCAGCAGCTTTCGGGGAAGCAATCAGCCCCAGCATTTT.

The CDR3 region has the DNA TGCAGCGTTGAAGGTAGCGGGAGATTATATGAGCAGTTCTTC. It translates to CSVEGSGRLYEQFF. This chain connects TRBV29-1 to TRBJ2-1; 9 bases are shared with TRBD2. Per the germline V gene, CDR1 is SQVTM and CDR2 is ANQGSEA. V was clipped by 1 base and J by 8 bases; unmatched bases: 6. The CDR3 totals 14 residues.

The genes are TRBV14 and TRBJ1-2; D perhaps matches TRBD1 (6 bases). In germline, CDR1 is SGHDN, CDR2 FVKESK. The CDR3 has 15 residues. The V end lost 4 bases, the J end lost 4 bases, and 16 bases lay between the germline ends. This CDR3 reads CASSRSSQGLYGYTF. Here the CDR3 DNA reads TGTGCCAGCAGCCGTTCCTCGCAGGGGCTCTATGGCTACACCTTC.

CDR3 amino acids: CASSYSLGQVENTEAFF. In DNA, the CDR3 is TGTGCCAGCAGTTACTCTCTCGGACAGGTAGAGAACACTGAAGCTTTCTTT. The rearrangement uses TRBV6-2 or TRBV6-3 and TRBJ1-1, with 7 bases fitting TRBD1. Trimming removed 0 bases from V and 1 base from J; junction bases left unmatched: 8. Germline CDR1 and CDR2: MNHEY and SVGEGT. The CDR3 covers 17 residues.

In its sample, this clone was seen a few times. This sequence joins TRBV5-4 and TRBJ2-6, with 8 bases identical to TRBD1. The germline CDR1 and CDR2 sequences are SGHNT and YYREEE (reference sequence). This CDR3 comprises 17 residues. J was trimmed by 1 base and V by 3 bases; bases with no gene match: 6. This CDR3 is CASSSGTGRSGANVLTF. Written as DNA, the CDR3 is TGTGCCAGCAGCTCCGGGACAGGCAGATCTGGGGCCAACGTCCTGACTTTC.

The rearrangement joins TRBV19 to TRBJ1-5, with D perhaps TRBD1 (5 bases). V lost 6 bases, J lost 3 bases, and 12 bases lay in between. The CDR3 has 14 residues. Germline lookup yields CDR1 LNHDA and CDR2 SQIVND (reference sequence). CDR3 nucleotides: TGTGCCAGTAGACCTGACAGCTACAATCAGCCCCAGCATTTT. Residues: CASRPDSYNQPQHF.